The 28 T cell receptor beta chains reported below all come from one sample, sequenced in a study of T cells in localized non-small cell lung cancer. The assay was immunoSEQ multiplex PCR, and TCRdb's table has in-frame clones only and misses some. The repertoire holds tens of thousands of clones, with about 88% as singletons. The specimen comprised peripheral blood, sampled before any cancer treatment. The receptors shown here come from a female donor over 55 with stage III squamous cell lung carcinoma.

The chain joins TRBV19 to TRBJ2-5; D is possibly TRBD1 or TRBD2 (5 bases each). CDR3 length equals 15 residues. V was clipped by 1 base and J by 1 base, with 10 bases between them. Germline CDR1 reads LNHDA; CDR2 reads SQIVND (reference sequence). The CDR3 DNA reads TGTGCCAGTAGTATAGGGGGGACCCTCCAAGAGACCCAGTACTTC. Its protein product is CASSIGGTLQETQYF.

In its sample, this clone was seen once. The chain uses TRBV18 and TRBJ1-1, with 8 bases identical to TRBD1. V gave up 4 bases and J gave up 6 bases; unmatched junction bases: 4. CDR1 KGHSH and CDR2 LQKENI come from the germline V gene. The CDR3 is 13 residues long. In DNA, the CDR3 is TGTGCCAGCTCACTTGACAGGGGCGCTGAAGCTTTCTTT. Protein: CASSLDRGAEAFF.

In this sample, this clone turned up once. The chain is built from TRBV7-2 and TRBJ1-6; D call uncertain. Per the germline V gene, CDR1 is SGHTA and CDR2 is FQGNSA. Trimming cost V 2 bases and J 10 bases, with 6 bases left between them. The CDR3 has 12 amino acids. The chain's CDR3 is CASSLTYSPLHF. DNA of the CDR3: TGTGCCAGCAGCTTAACGTACTCACCCCTCCACTTT.

Written as DNA, the CDR3 is TGTGCCAGCAGCTTAGAACAGGGTGGCTACAATGAGCAGTTCTTC. Translating gives CASSLEQGGYNEQFF. The V and J genes are TRBV7-2 and TRBJ2-1; D perhaps matches TRBD1 (6 bases). Looked up from germline, CDR1 is SGHTA and CDR2 is FQGNSA. The CDR3 loop spans 15 amino acids. Trimming removed 1 base at V and 3 bases at J, with 10 bases between.

The chain uses TRBV6-5 and TRBJ1-6, with D perhaps matching TRBD1 (5 bases). Germline CDR1 reads MNHEY; CDR2 reads SVGAGI. CDR3 size: 15 residues. V dropped 2 bases and J dropped 6 bases, with 11 bases sitting between them. The DNA of the CDR3 is TGTGCCAGCAGTTACGGGGGGTTTGCTAATTCACCCCTCCACTTT. Translating it yields CASSYGGFANSPLHF.

This rearrangement joins TRBV18 to TRBJ2-6; TRBD1 aligns across 10 bases. CDR1 is KGHSH and CDR2 is LQKENI in the germline V gene. This CDR3 is built from 19 residues. Trimming cost V 4 bases and J 0 bases; bases outside gene matches: 9. The CDR3 nucleotides are TGTGCCAGCTCACACTTCGGACAGGGGGGGGACTCTGGGGCCAACGTCCTGACTTTC. Its protein is CASSHFGQGGDSGANVLTF.

The chain employs TRBV7-8 and TRBJ2-1; no clear D gene. There are 14 residues in the CDR3. The V end lost 2 bases, the J end lost 3 bases, and 8 bases lay between the germline ends. The V gene's germline CDR1 is SGHVS and CDR2 FQNEAQ. CDR3 loop: CASSLYELYNEQFF. CDR3 in DNA: TGTGCCAGCAGCTTATATGAACTCTACAATGAGCAGTTCTTC.

This clone was counted once. V and J are TRBV2 and TRBJ1-1; D might be TRBD1 (6 bases). The V end was cut by 8 bases, the J end by 6 bases, with 16 bases between. Germline CDR1 reads SNHLY; CDR2 reads FYNNEI. The CDR3 covers 13 residues. Here the CDR3 DNA reads TGTGCCAGCGCCGACATAAAGGGGGCTGAAGCTTTCTTT. Translating gives CASADIKGAEAFF.

The chain employs TRBV28 and TRBJ2-7; D unresolved. This CDR3 has 15 residues. The germline V gene encodes CDR1 MDHEN and CDR2 SYDVKM. With 1 base removed from V and 2 bases from J, the gap between germline ends came to 12 bases. The CDR3 sequence is CASSLLHRGTYEQYF. The CDR3 nucleotides are TGTGCCAGCAGTTTATTACATCGCGGAACCTACGAGCAGTACTTC.

This chain links TRBV5-5 with TRBJ2-2; D is ambiguous. Germline V gene lookup returns CDR1 SGHKS and CDR2 YYEKEE (reference sequence). The CDR3 is 14 residues long. The V gene lost 0 bases and the J gene lost 2 bases, with 5 bases spanning the gap. This CDR3 is CASSLGRNTGELFF. CDR3 in DNA: TGTGCCAGCAGCTTGGGGCGTAACACCGGGGAGCTGTTTTTT.

This chain joins TRBV9 and TRBJ2-1; 10 bases line up with TRBD2. Germline-derived CDR1 and CDR2 are SGDLS and YYNGEE. V lost 7 bases, J lost 6 bases, and 10 bases stayed unmatched. This CDR3 is built from 15 residues. CDR3 nucleotides: TGTGCCAGCGGACCGACTAGCGGGCTTCTCAATGAGCAGTTCTTC. Its translation is CASGPTSGLLNEQFF.

V and J are TRBV5-1 and TRBJ1-1, with D possibly being TRBD1 (5 bases). There are 16 residues in the CDR3. V lost 7 bases to trimming and J lost 0 bases, with 19 bases between them. Germline assignment: CDR1 SGHRS and CDR2 YFSETQ. CDR3 loop: CASDPGQGTLNTEAFF. Written as DNA, the CDR3 is TGCGCCAGCGACCCGGGGCAAGGGACTTTGAACACTGAAGCTTTCTTT.

The V and J genes are TRBV5-1 and TRBJ2-1, with 9 bases identical to TRBD1. CDR1 and CDR2 (germline): SGHRS, YFSETQ. After removal of 5 bases from V and 9 bases from J, the junction contained 6 bases not matched to a gene. There are 13 residues in the CDR3. CDR3 protein: CASSWDRVSEQFF. The CDR3 region has the DNA TGCGCCAGCAGTTGGGACAGGGTTAGTGAGCAGTTCTTC.

This rearrangement joins TRBV2 to TRBJ2-4, with TRBD1 matching over 9 bases. Germline-derived CDR1 and CDR2 are SNHLY and FYNNEI. The CDR3 covers 14 residues. The J segment lost 8 bases and the V segment lost 4 bases, leaving 6 bases of the junction unmatched. CDR3 residues: CASSGTGVKDIQYF. CDR3 sequence (DNA): TGTGCCAGCAGTGGGACAGGGGTGAAGGACATTCAGTACTTC.

The chain couples TRBV19 to TRBJ2-7, with TRBD2 identical over 14 bases. The CDR3 totals 15 residues. Germline V gene lookup returns CDR1 LNHDA and CDR2 SQIVND (reference sequence). The V and J ends lost 5 bases and 9 bases, in that order; junction bases with no gene match: 9. The CDR3 loop reads CASSPGTSGSLVQYF. DNA of the CDR3: TGTGCCAGTAGTCCTGGGACTAGCGGGAGTTTGGTGCAGTACTTC.

The chain links TRBV7-9 to TRBJ2-1; 7 bases agree with TRBD2. From germline, CDR1 is SEHNR and CDR2 FQNEAQ (reference sequence). The CDR3 extends over 18 amino acids. The J segment lost 5 bases and the V segment lost 3 bases, leaving 16 bases of the junction unmatched. The CDR3 DNA is TGTGCCAGCAGCTTGCGGAGTAGTGTTGCGGGAGAGCACAATGAGCAGTTCTTC. Its translation is CASSLRSSVAGEHNEQFF.

The rearrangement links TRBV11-2 to TRBJ1-3; D not resolved. The V and J ends lost 5 bases and 4 bases respectively, with 15 bases between them. CDR1 and CDR2 (germline): SGHAT, FQNNGV. The CDR3 is 15 residues long. The CDR3 sequence is CASSRAGIQGNTIYF. In nucleotides, the CDR3 is TGTGCCAGCAGCAGGGCCGGGATTCAAGGAAACACCATATATTTT.

V and J are TRBV18 and TRBJ1-1, with unresolved D. The length of the CDR3 is 12 residues. Germline CDR1 reads KGHSH; CDR2 reads LQKENI. Trimming cost V 6 bases and J 10 bases, with 15 bases left between them. CDR3 bases: TGTGCCAGCTCGGCGGAGAGGGAGCGAGCTTTCTTT. Residues: CASSAERERAFF.

The chain uses TRBV7-8 and TRBJ2-1; 11 bases agree with TRBD2. Germline CDR1 SGHVS, CDR2 FQNEAQ. Losses at the gene ends were 3 bases for V and 6 bases for J; bases not matched to a gene: 19. This CDR3 has 20 amino acids. The CDR3 DNA follows: TGTGCCAGCAGCTTCTTAGCGGGGGGGCTCTATGCCGAAAACGGCAATGAGCAGTTCTTC. This gives the protein CASSFLAGGLYAENGNEQFF.

CDR3 in amino acids: CASSPGRNEQFF. CDR3 in DNA: TGTGCCAGCAGCCCGGGACGCAATGAGCAGTTCTTC. V gene TRBV28 combines with J gene TRBJ2-1; the D call may be TRBD1 or TRBD2 (5 bases each). The CDR3 covers 12 residues. Between the trimmed V and J ends, which lost 6 bases and 6 bases, there was a span of 9 bases. The germline CDR1 and CDR2 sequences are MDHEN and SYDVKM. Looking up the rest from reference TRBV28 and TRBJ2-1 gives the full variable domain: DVKVTQSSRYLVKRTGEKVFLECVQDMDHENMFWYRQDPGLGLRLIYFSYDVKMKEKGDIPEGYSVSREKKERFSLILESASTNQTSMYLCASSPGRNEQFFGPGTRLTVL.

The J gene is TRBJ2-3, the V gene TRBV11-3, with a tentative D call TRBD1 (6 bases). The CDR3 is made up of 16 amino acids. The ends were cut back, 5 bases at V and 1 base at J, with 16 bases in the middle. The germline V gene encodes CDR1 SGHNT and CDR2 YENEEA. For the CDR3, the DNA is TGTGCCAGCAGCACGGGCGGACAGTTCGGCACAGATACGCAGTATTTT. Amino acids: CASSTGGQFGTDTQYF.

By its share, this clone is medium-sized. The rearrangement links TRBV5-1 to TRBJ2-1; 7 bases are a match to TRBD1. Unmatched junction bases numbered 8, after V lost 3 bases and J lost 2 bases. CDR1 is SGHRS, CDR2 YFSETQ, per germline. This CDR3 has 16 residues. CDR3 region: CASSSGWTGTYNEQFF. Written as DNA, the CDR3 is TGCGCCAGCAGCTCGGGATGGACAGGAACCTACAATGAGCAGTTCTTC.

This clone is a singleton in its sample. The CDR3 loop is CASIPVQGEYSPLHF. The CDR3 DNA follows: TGTGCCAGCATACCCGTACAGGGAGAGTATTCACCCCTCCACTTT. This sequence joins TRBV6-1 and TRBJ1-6, with TRBD1 as a possible D gene (6 bases). Trimming took off 7 bases at V and 8 bases at J, with 18 bases between the two ends. The CDR3 consists of 15 residues. In germline, CDR1 is MNHNS, CDR2 SASEGT.

The chain carries TRBV18 and TRBJ2-1; maybe TRBD2 (5 bases). V lost 2 bases to trimming and J lost 0 bases, with 11 bases between them. The CDR3 sequence is 16 residues long. CDR1 KGHSH and CDR2 LQKENI come from the germline V gene. This CDR3 reads CASSPVGGSSYNEQFF. The CDR3 coding sequence is TGTGCCAGCTCACCAGTAGGTGGGAGCTCCTACAATGAGCAGTTCTTC. Full variable domain (missing parts from reference TRBV18 and TRBJ2-1): NAGVMQNPRHLVRRRGQEARLRCSPMKGHSHVYWYRQLPEEGLKFMVYLQKENIIDESGMPKERFSAEFPKEGPSILRIQQVVRGDSAAYFCASSPVGGSSYNEQFFGPGTRLTVL.

The chain combines TRBV5-1 with TRBJ2-2, with a possible D match to TRBD2 (5 bases). From germline, CDR1 is SGHRS and CDR2 YFSETQ. This CDR3 spans 14 amino acids. Trimming cost V 4 bases and J 3 bases, with 10 bases left between them. CDR3 loop: CASSLDSYTGELFF. The CDR3 DNA follows: TGCGCCAGCAGCCTGGACTCGTACACCGGGGAGCTGTTTTTT.

CDR3 amino acids: CASRTTGGPGANVLTF. For the CDR3, the DNA is TGTGCCAGCAGGACCACAGGGGGCCCTGGGGCCAACGTCCTGACTTTC. V and J are TRBV28 and TRBJ2-6; 9 bases align to TRBD1. CDR1 is MDHEN, CDR2 SYDVKM, per germline. Trimming removed 6 bases from V and 2 bases from J; junction bases left unmatched: 5. The CDR3 totals 16 residues.

This clone was seen a single time. The chain uses TRBV5-1 and TRBJ1-2; no reliable D call. The CDR3 is 14 residues long. In germline, CDR1 is SGHRS, CDR2 YFSETQ. The germline V and J ends were trimmed by 0 bases and 0 bases, with 6 bases remaining between them. The CDR3 coding sequence is TGCGCCAGCAGCTTGGACCAGCCTAACTATGGCTACACCTTC. It codes for CASSLDQPNYGYTF.

V gene TRBV6-5 combines with J gene TRBJ1-2; tentatively, D is TRBD1 (5 bases). Germline V gives CDR1 MNHEY, CDR2 SVGAGI. The CDR3 is 12 amino acids. V was cut by 10 bases and J by 8 bases, with 17 bases left in between. CDR3 sequence (DNA): TGTGCCACCCAAAAAAACCAGGGAGGCTACACCTTC. Amino acid sequence: CATQKNQGGYTF.